The next 10 T cell receptor beta chains were all read from a single sample in a study of metastatic and nonmetastatic thyroid tumors. TCRdb re-clonotyped the PCR reads via MiXCR. The table shows tens of thousands of clones, with more than 35% occurring only once. No treatment had been given to any patient before thyroid surgery. The specimen sequenced was tumor tissue. These TCRs come from a female donor with papillary thyroid cancer or a benign thyroid nodule (not recorded which). Some clones in this sample may be carry-over from other donors' samples.

The genes are TRBV3-1 and TRBJ1-2; 7 nucleotides match TRBD1. Germline CDR1 reads LGHDT; CDR2 reads YNNKEL (reference sequence). V gave up 4 bases and J gave up 5 bases; unmatched junction bases: 7. This CDR3 has 14 amino acids. CDR3 amino acids: CASSRSTGLYGYTF. The CDR3 DNA reads TGTGCCAGCAGCCGGTCGACAGGGCTTTATGGCTACACCTTC.

The gene calls are TRBV5-1 and TRBJ2-3; no firm D call. CDR3 length: 15 residues. The V gene's germline CDR1 is SGHRS and CDR2 YFSETQ. Trimming cost V 0 bases and J 0 bases, with 8 bases left between them. In nucleotides, the CDR3 is TGCGCCAGCAGCTTGGGTGGCGGAAGCACAGATACGCAGTATTTT. Amino acid sequence: CASSLGGGSTDTQYF.

V is TRBV11-3 and J is TRBJ2-2, with D perhaps TRBD1 or TRBD2 (5 bases each). The CDR3 spans 14 residues. The ends were cut back, 5 bases at V and 4 bases at J, with 11 bases in the middle. The V gene's germline CDR1 is SGHNT and CDR2 YENEEA. The CDR3 loop is CASSRDGPTGELFF. CDR3 sequence (DNA): TGTGCCAGCAGCCGGGACGGCCCCACCGGGGAGCTGTTTTTT. Full variable domain (remainder filled in from reference TRBV11-3 and TRBJ2-2): EAGVVQSPRYKIIEKKQPVAFWCNPISGHNTLYWYLQNLGQGPELLIRYENEEAVDDSQLPKDRFSAERLKGVDSTLKIQPAELGDSAVYLCASSRDGPTGELFFGEGSRLTVL.

The V and J genes are TRBV20-1 and TRBJ2-7; 8 nucleotides line up with TRBD2. In germline, CDR1 is DFQATT, CDR2 SNEGSKA (reference sequence). Unmatched junction bases numbered 12, after V lost 1 base and J lost 4 bases. This CDR3 has 16 amino acids. The CDR3: CSARGFETSGAYEQYF. CDR3 DNA: TGCAGTGCTAGAGGTTTCGAAACTAGCGGAGCTTACGAGCAGTACTTC.

The CDR3 here is CATSDFASGNYGYTF. The DNA for the CDR3 is TGTGCCACCAGTGATTTCGCTTCGGGTAACTATGGCTACACCTTC. The genes are TRBV24-1 and TRBJ1-2, with unresolved D. Germline values: CDR1 KGHDR, CDR2 SFDVKD. Trimming pared 1 base from V and 1 base from J, leaving 9 bases between. This CDR3 is built from 15 residues.

The V gene is TRBV2, the J gene TRBJ2-7; D uncertain. Germline loops: CDR1 SNHLY, CDR2 FYNNEI. The CDR3 extends over 11 amino acids. Trimming pared 7 bases from V and 1 base from J, leaving 5 bases between. The CDR3 DNA sequence: TGTGCCAGCATTAGATCCTACGAGCAGTACTTC. Protein sequence: CASIRSYEQYF.

This clone occurred a few times. A read error may account for a junction end that differs from germline. The rearrangement joins TRBV28 to TRBJ2-3, with TRBD2 matching over 14 bases. CDR3 length equals 16 residues. The germline CDR1 and CDR2 sequences are MDHEN and SYDVKM. CDR3 residues: CASSTGLAGDTDTRYF. CDR3 nucleotides: TGTGCCAGCAGTACGGGACTAGCGGGAGACACAGATACGCGGTATTTT.

The chain joins TRBV20-1 to TRBJ2-5; TRBD2 matches at 10 bases. V lost 1 base and J lost 5; bases outside the gene matches: 10. Germline assignment: CDR1 DFQATT and CDR2 SNEGSKA (reference sequence). The CDR3 covers 16 residues. The CDR3 here is CSARGELAGGWETQYF. In DNA form, the CDR3 reads TGCAGTGCTAGAGGGGAATTAGCGGGAGGATGGGAGACCCAGTACTTC.

The chain recombines TRBV6-1 with TRBJ2-7; D is uncertain. Germline CDR1 is MNHNS and CDR2 is SASEGT. The CDR3 is 12 residues long. V lost 1 base and J 2 bases, leaving 3 bases between the germline ends. In nucleotides, the CDR3 is TGTGCCAGCAGTGAAGTGACCTACGAGCAGTACTTC. Encoded protein: CASSEVTYEQYF.

The chain combines TRBV19 with TRBJ1-1, with 9 bases identical to TRBD1. Germline V gene data show CDR1 as LNHDA and CDR2 as SQIVND (reference sequence). The J segment lost 5 bases and the V segment lost 7 bases, leaving 11 bases of the junction unmatched. The CDR3 is 15 amino acids. CDR3: CASTSPGQGQTEAFF. DNA for the CDR3: TGTGCCAGTACCTCCCCAGGACAGGGGCAAACTGAAGCTTTCTTT.